This T cell receptor (beta chain) was obtained from a study of patients and donors after allogeneic stem cell transplantation. CDR1 and CDR2 (germline): SGHRS, YFSETQ. Between the trimmed V and J ends, which lost 0 bases and 0 bases, there was a span of 6 bases. The CDR3 is 14 amino acids. This clonotype has at least ten counts. One entry per CDR3 protein, called by TCRdb with MiXCR from the RT-PCR reads. The sample lists 200,000 to 250,000 distinct CDR3 sequences, roughly 15% occurring once. Sequences were obtained from blood, either unsorted or a sorted T cell fraction (not recorded which). The TCR comes from a human donor who was either an allogeneic HSCT recipient or a stem cell or donor lymphocyte infusion donor (not recorded which). It is not recorded whose cells these are; they may come from a transplant donor. V and J are TRBV5-1 and TRBJ1-1; D not certain. The CDR3 bases are TGCGCCAGCAGCTTGGGCCGGGTGAACACTGAAGCTTTCTTT. Its protein product is CASSLGRVNTEAFF.